These 18 T cell receptor beta chains were sequenced from one sample in a study of OX40 agonist ivuxolimab in advanced cancers. TCRdb's table, derived via immunoSEQ multiplex PCR, lists solely in-frame clones and lacks some. The sample lists 65,000 to 80,000 clones, about 84% occurring once. The source was CD4+ or CD8+ T cells sorted from blood, collected in a trial of the OX40 agonist ivuxolimab. These receptors were collected from an adult with an advanced solid tumor such as melanoma, head and neck, liver or kidney cancer.

V gene TRBV4-3 combines with J gene TRBJ2-1, with D tentatively TRBD2 (5 bases). The germline gives CDR1 LGHNA, CDR2 YSLEER. The CDR3 length is 16 residues. V was clipped by 0 bases and J by 4 bases, with 13 bases between them. The CDR3 bases are TGCGCCAGCAGCCAAGATCCTGGCGGGCTATACAATGAGCAGTTCTTC. As protein: CASSQDPGGLYNEQFF.

This clone was observed a handful of times. This chain joins TRBV28 and TRBJ1-4, with D tentatively TRBD1 (5 bases). The CDR3 is made up of 15 amino acids. V lost 7 bases, J lost 5 bases, and 17 bases lay in between. In germline, CDR1 is MDHEN, CDR2 SYDVKM. CDR3 protein: CASTAGDVGNEKLFF. DNA of the CDR3: TGTGCCAGCACCGCCGGGGACGTCGGGAATGAAAAACTGTTTTTT.

The gene calls are TRBV19 and TRBJ1-5; D not certain. Germline V gene lookup returns CDR1 LNHDA and CDR2 SQIVND (reference sequence). V shed 4 bases and J shed 5 bases, with 6 bases lying between them. This CDR3 spans 12 amino acids. CDR3 amino acids: CASSSEYQPQHF. The CDR3 nucleotides are TGTGCCAGTAGTAGCGAGTATCAGCCCCAGCATTTT.

This clone was picked up a small number of times. The chain couples TRBV10-3 to TRBJ1-1, with 7 bases identical to TRBD1. The CDR3 covers 13 residues. Germline-derived CDR1 and CDR2 are ENHRY and SYGVKD. The V and J ends lost 0 bases and 6 bases, in that order; junction bases with no gene match: 1. This CDR3 is CAISESGTAEAFF. The DNA for the CDR3 is TGTGCCATCAGTGAGTCGGGGACAGCTGAAGCTTTCTTT.

V usage is TRBV6-1 and J usage is TRBJ2-7; TRBD2 might be the D (5 bases). The CDR3 is made up of 9 amino acids. Looked up from germline, CDR1 is MNHNS and CDR2 is SASEGT. The V gene lost 10 bases and the J gene lost 11 bases, with 12 bases spanning the gap. The CDR3 DNA follows: TGTGCCACCAGACCAGCGGAGTACGTC. Residues: CATRPAEYV.

This chain links TRBV6-1 with TRBJ2-3, with D tentatively TRBD2 (7 bases). The CDR3 runs 15 residues. V gave up 6 bases and J gave up 11 bases, with 24 bases separating them. The V gene's germline CDR1 is MNHNS and CDR2 SASEGT. The CDR3 bases are TGTGCCAGCAGGACAGGTGTCGAGCGGGGCGGGGAGCAGTATTTT. It codes for CASRTGVERGGEQYF.

This rearrangement joins TRBV2 to TRBJ2-7, with no clear D. V was shortened by 9 bases and J by 0 bases, with 9 bases between the two germline ends. The germline gives CDR1 SNHLY, CDR2 FYNNEI. The CDR3 loop spans 12 amino acids. The CDR3 loop is CASRGVSYEQYF. The DNA for the CDR3 is TGTGCCAGTCGTGGGGTCTCCTACGAGCAGTACTTC.

There are a few counts of this clone. The V gene is TRBV7-9, the J gene TRBJ2-2; D not resolved. V dropped 7 bases and J dropped 1 base, with 10 bases sitting between them. The CDR3 contains 14 residues. Germline lookup yields CDR1 SEHNR and CDR2 FQNEAQ (reference sequence). The CDR3 DNA reads as TGTGCCAGCACCTCCAGCAGGAACACCGGGGAGCTGTTTTTT. This encodes CASTSSRNTGELFF. Filled out from reference TRBV7-9 and TRBJ2-2, the complete variable domain reads DTGVSQNPRHKITKRGQNVTFRCDPISEHNRLYWYRQTLGQGPEFLTYFQNEAQLEKSRLLSDRFSAERPKGSFSTLEIQRTEQGDSAMYLCASTSSRNTGELFFGEGSRLTVL.

The rearrangement uses TRBV11-2 and TRBJ2-5, with D unresolved. CDR3 size: 14 residues. Trimming stripped 8 bases from V and 2 bases from J, with 15 bases between. Germline V lookup: CDR1 SGHAT, CDR2 FQNNGV. The CDR3 spells CASASEYLQETQYF. In nucleotides, the CDR3 is TGTGCCAGCGCCTCAGAGTACCTTCAAGAGACCCAGTACTTC.

This clone was counted a few times. V usage is TRBV28 and J usage is TRBJ2-2; TRBD1 aligns across 8 bases. CDR3 length: 22 residues. Germline trimming cut 4 bases from V and 2 bases from J; bases unmatched to any gene: 24. CDR1 and CDR2 from the germline V gene are MDHEN and SYDVKM. The CDR3, as DNA: TGTGCCAGCAGTTCAAATTTTTGGGTGACGGGGACGGACAGGGTAAACACCGGGGAGCTGTTTTTT. It yields the protein CASSSNFWVTGTDRVNTGELFF.

The chain's CDR3 is CASSQEASGSYYEQFF. The CDR3 DNA reads TGCGCCAGCAGCCAAGAGGCTAGCGGGAGTTATTATGAGCAGTTCTTC. The chain recombines TRBV4-3 with TRBJ2-1, with TRBD2 identical over 10 bases. V lost 0 bases to trimming and J lost 8 bases; unmatched junction nucleotides: 7. CDR1 LGHNA and CDR2 YSLEER come from the germline V gene. The CDR3 is 16 amino acids.

The chain recombines TRBV29-1 with TRBJ1-1; 7 bases match TRBD1. V was pared by 6 bases and J by 2 bases, with 6 bases of the junction left unmatched. Germline assignment: CDR1 SQVTM and CDR2 ANQGSEA. The CDR3 extends over 13 amino acids. CDR3 sequence: CSVIQGINTEAFF. In nucleotides, the CDR3 is TGCAGCGTGATACAGGGGATCAACACTGAAGCTTTCTTT.

The chain joins TRBV7-3 to TRBJ2-1; maybe TRBD2 (5 bases). The CDR3 is made up of 15 amino acids. In germline, CDR1 is SGHTA, CDR2 FQGTGA. V lost 3 bases and J lost 1, with 10 bases in between. The CDR3 DNA reads TGTGCCAGCAGCTTCTCCGGGGAGTCCTACAATGAGCAGTTCTTC. Translating gives CASSFSGESYNEQFF.

The chain has TRBV28 and TRBJ2-7; D is unclear. CDR1 MDHEN and CDR2 SYDVKM come from the germline V gene. V lost 7 bases and J 3 bases, leaving 10 bases between the germline ends. The CDR3 loop spans 12 amino acids. The CDR3 sequence: CASNKFLYEQYF. CDR3 nucleotide sequence: TGTGCCAGCAATAAGTTCCTCTACGAGCAGTACTTC.

The chain links TRBV5-1 to TRBJ1-1; D is unresolved. CDR1 is SGHRS, CDR2 YFSETQ, per germline. The CDR3 is made up of 14 amino acids. V was shortened by 4 bases and J by 0 bases, with 10 bases between the two germline ends. The CDR3 nucleotides are TGCGCCAGCAGCCCGGAAGGAGTGAACACTGAAGCTTTCTTT. It translates to CASSPEGVNTEAFF. Full variable domain (rest looked up from reference TRBV5-1 and TRBJ1-1): KAGVTQTPRYLIKTRGQQVTLSCSPISGHRSVSWYQQTPGQGLQFLFEYFSETQRNKGNFPGRFSGRQFSNSRSEMNVSTLELGDSALYLCASSPEGVNTEAFFGQGTRLTVV.

The CDR3 DNA reads as TGTGCCAGCAGCCTAGAGCGGACAGGGGGCCGTGAGCAGTTCTTC. Amino acids: CASSLERTGGREQFF. The chain couples TRBV7-2 to TRBJ2-1; 11 bases fit TRBD1. The CDR3 spans 15 residues. The V gene end was trimmed by 5 bases and the J gene end by 9 bases; junction bases not matched to a gene: 9. Germline CDR1 and CDR2: SGHTA and FQGNSA.

V usage is TRBV7-8 and J usage is TRBJ2-3; D unclear. Trimming stripped 1 base from V and 8 bases from J, with 10 bases between. CDR1 is SGHVS and CDR2 is FQNEAQ in the germline V gene. The CDR3 is 13 residues long. The CDR3 is CASSLEGLRTQYF. CDR3 nucleotides: TGTGCCAGCAGCTTAGAGGGTTTGCGTACGCAGTATTTT.

This clone was found a few times. Other nucleotide sequences from this sample produce the same CDR3. Written as DNA, the CDR3 is TGTGCCAGCAGCTTCAGACAGGGCACTGAAGCTTTCTTT. Its translation is CASSFRQGTEAFF. The chain joins TRBV7-3 to TRBJ1-1; 7 positions match TRBD1. Germline trimming cut 3 bases from V and 4 bases from J; bases unmatched to any gene: 2. Germline V gene sequence: CDR1 SGHTA, CDR2 FQGTGA. CDR3 size: 13 residues.